This record looks at one T cell receptor beta chain sequence and its context. Looked up from germline, CDR1 is SGHNT and CDR2 is YYREEE (reference sequence). This CDR3 spans 13 amino acids. Trimming pared 0 bases from V and 10 bases from J, leaving 13 bases between. This sample stems from a study of blood T cell repertoires in COVID-19. Study in general: There were acute and convalescent COVID-19 samples, and they came from the United States, Italy and Spain.

Participants were placed into cohorts based on the clinical history they reported. Authors' processing steps: Researchers report that nucleated cell counts were estimated from reference gene primer amplification. The data were produced by immunoSEQ multiplex PCR, yet TCRdb's version contains in-frame clones alone and is incomplete. That table gives V, J and clone size, and the DNA gave D and trimming. The sample lists 140,000 to 150,000 clones; 70% to 90% were seen once. The clonotype was recovered from a man aged 45-60 years who had recovered from COVID-19. Sequencing was done on a sample of PBMCs or T cells enriched from blood (not recorded which). The rearrangement links TRBV5-4 to TRBJ1-1, with D hard to call. CDR3: CASSLGAGVGAFF. Written as DNA, the CDR3 is TGTGCCAGCAGCTTGGGGGCGGGCGTTGGAGCTTTCTTT.